This T cell receptor beta chain was retrieved from a study of blood T cell repertoires in COVID-19. Overall study context: Samples came from the United States, Italy and Spain, spanning acute and convalescent COVID-19. PBMCs, B-cell-depleted T cells, or T cells provided the cDNA or gDNA that made up the material.

This clone was observed many times. The sample carries other DNA sequences with the same CDR3. The V and J ends lost 5 bases and 0 bases, in that order; junction bases with no gene match: 8. CDR1 SGHRS and CDR2 YFSETQ come from the germline V gene. This CDR3 has 16 residues. TCRdb's table, derived via immunoSEQ multiplex PCR, lists solely in-frame clones and lacks some. The table shows 130,000 to 150,000 clones, with 80% occurring only once. Material for sequencing was peripheral blood. The source of this sequence is a woman in her forties or fifties with acute or convalescent COVID-19. The chain is built from TRBV5-1 and TRBJ1-1; 9 nucleotides match TRBD1. The CDR3 spells CASSLAGTGLNTEAFF. The CDR3, as DNA: TGCGCCAGCAGTTTAGCCGGGACAGGGTTGAACACTGAAGCTTTCTTT.